The text below deals with one TCR beta chain. The J segment lost 7 bases and the V segment lost 3 bases, leaving 7 bases of the junction unmatched. Germline CDR1 MGHDK, CDR2 SYGVNS. The CDR3 extends over 15 amino acids. This PCR relied on a set of 60 Vbeta primers and 13 Jbeta primers. Assay: immunoSEQ multiplex PCR; the TCRdb copy retains only in-frame clones and omits some. The sample consists of roughly 250,000 clones, 75% to 85% of them appearing once. The data stem from a study of cytomegalovirus exposure and HLA in healthy donors. The sequence was obtained from a girl aged 2-10 years in good health and CMV-seronegative. The material sequenced was PBMCs. This chain joins TRBV25-1 and TRBJ2-2, with 8 bases aligning to TRBD1. Here the CDR3 DNA reads TGTGCCAGCAGTGAGCGAGACAGGGGTAACGGGGAGCTGTTTTTT. Encoded protein: CASSERDRGNGELFF.